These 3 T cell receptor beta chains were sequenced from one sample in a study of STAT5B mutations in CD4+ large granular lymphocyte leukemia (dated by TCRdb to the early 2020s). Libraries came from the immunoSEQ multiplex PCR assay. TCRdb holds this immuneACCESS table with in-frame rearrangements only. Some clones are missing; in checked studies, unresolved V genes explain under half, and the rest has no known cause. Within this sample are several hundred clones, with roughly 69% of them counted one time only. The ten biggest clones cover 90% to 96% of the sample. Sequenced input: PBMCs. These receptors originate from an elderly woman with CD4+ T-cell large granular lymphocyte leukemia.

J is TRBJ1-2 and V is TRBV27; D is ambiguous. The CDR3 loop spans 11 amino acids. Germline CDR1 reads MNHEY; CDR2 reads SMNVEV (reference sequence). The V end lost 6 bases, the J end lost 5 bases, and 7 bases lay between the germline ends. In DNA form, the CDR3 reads TGTGCCAGCAGATCCTCTTATGGCTACACCTTC. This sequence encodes CASRSSYGYTF.

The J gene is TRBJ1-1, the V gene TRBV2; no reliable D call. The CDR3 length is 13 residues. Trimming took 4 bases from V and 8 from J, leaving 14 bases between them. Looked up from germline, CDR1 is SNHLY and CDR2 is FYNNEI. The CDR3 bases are TGTGCCAGCAGTGGCCAGGATAACAGCGAAGCTTTCTTT. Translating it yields CASSGQDNSEAFF.

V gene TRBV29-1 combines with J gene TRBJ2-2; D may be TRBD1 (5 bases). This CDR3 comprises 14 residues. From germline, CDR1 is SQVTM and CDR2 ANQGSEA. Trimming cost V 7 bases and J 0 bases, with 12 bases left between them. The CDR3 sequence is CSARMDTNTGELFF. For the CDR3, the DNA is TGCAGCGCCAGGATGGACACGAACACCGGGGAGCTGTTTTTT.